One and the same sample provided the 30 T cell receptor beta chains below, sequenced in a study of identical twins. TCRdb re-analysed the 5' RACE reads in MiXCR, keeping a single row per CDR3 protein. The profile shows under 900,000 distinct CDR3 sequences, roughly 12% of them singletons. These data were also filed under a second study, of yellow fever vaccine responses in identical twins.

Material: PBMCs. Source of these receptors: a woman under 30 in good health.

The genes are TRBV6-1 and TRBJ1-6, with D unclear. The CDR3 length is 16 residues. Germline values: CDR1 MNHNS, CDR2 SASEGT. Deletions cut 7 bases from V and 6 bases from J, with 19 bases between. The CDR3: CASTWAPRDGNSPLHF. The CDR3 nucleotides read TGTGCCAGCACCTGGGCCCCTAGGGATGGTAATTCACCCCTCCACTTT.

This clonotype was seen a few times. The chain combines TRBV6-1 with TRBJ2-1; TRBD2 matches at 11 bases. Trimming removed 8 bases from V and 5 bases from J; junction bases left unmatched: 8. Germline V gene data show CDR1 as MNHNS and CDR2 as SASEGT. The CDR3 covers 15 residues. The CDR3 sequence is CASGELAGANNEQFF. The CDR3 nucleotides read TGTGCCAGCGGAGAACTAGCGGGGGCAAACAATGAGCAGTTCTTC.

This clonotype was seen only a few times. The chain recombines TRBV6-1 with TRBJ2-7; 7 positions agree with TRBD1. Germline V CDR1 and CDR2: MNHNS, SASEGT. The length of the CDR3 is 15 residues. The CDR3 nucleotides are TGTGCCAGCAGGGAAGGGGGCAAAAACTCCTACGAGCAGTACGTC. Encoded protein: CASREGGKNSYEQYV.

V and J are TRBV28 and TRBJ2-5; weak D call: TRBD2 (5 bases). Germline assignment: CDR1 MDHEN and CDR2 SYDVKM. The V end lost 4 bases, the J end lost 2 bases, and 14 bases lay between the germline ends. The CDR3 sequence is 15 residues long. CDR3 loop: CASSSNRGPQETQYF. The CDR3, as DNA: TGTGCCAGCAGTTCCAACCGAGGGCCGCAAGAGACCCAGTACTTC.

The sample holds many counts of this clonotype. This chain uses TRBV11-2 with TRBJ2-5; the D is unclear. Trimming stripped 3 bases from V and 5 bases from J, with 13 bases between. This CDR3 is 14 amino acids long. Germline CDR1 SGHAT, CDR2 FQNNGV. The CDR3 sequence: CASSFDGPRETQYF. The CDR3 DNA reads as TGTGCCAGCAGCTTTGACGGACCAAGGGAGACCCAGTACTTC.

CDR3 in amino acids: CASSVLGGGFTDTQYF. DNA for the CDR3: TGTGCCAGCAGCGTACTGGGAGGGGGCTTCACAGATACGCAGTATTTT. The chain has TRBV9 and TRBJ2-3; D may correspond to TRBD1 or TRBD2 (7 bases each). CDR3 length: 16 residues. Germline V gives CDR1 SGDLS, CDR2 YYNGEE. Trimming removed 1 base from V and 2 bases from J, with 14 bases in between.

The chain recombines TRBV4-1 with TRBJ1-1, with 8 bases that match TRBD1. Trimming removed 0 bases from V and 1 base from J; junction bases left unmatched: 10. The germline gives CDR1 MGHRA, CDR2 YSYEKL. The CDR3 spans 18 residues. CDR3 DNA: TGCGCCAGCAGCCAAGAGGGGTTTGTGGGGACAGGGAACACTGAAGCTTTCTTT. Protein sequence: CASSQEGFVGTGNTEAFF.

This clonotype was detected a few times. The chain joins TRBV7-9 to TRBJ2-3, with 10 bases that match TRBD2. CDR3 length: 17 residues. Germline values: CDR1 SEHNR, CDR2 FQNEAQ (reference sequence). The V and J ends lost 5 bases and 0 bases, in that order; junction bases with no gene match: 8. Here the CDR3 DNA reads TGTGCCAGCAGCCCAGGGGAAGCGGGAGGGAGCACAGATACGCAGTATTTT. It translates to CASSPGEAGGSTDTQYF. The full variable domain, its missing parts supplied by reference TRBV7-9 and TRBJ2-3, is DTGVSQNPRHKITKRGQNVTFRCDPISEHNRLYWYRQTLGQGPEFLTYFQNEAQLEKSRLLSDRFSAERPKGSFSTLEIQRTEQGDSAMYLCASSPGEAGGSTDTQYFGPGTRLTVL.

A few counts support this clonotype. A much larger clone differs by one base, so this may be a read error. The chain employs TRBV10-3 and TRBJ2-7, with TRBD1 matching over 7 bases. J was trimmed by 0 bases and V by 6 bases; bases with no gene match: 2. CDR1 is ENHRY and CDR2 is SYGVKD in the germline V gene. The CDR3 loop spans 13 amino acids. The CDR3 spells CAISRDSSYEQYF. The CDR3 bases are TGTGCCATCAGCCGGGACAGCTCCTACGAGCAGTACTTC.

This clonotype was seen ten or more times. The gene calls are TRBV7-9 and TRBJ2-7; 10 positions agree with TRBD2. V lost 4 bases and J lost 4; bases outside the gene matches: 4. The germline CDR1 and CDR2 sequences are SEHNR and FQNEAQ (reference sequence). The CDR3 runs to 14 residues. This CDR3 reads CASSSPSGSYEQYF. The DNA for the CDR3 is TGTGCCAGCAGCTCCCCTAGCGGGAGTTACGAGCAGTACTTC.

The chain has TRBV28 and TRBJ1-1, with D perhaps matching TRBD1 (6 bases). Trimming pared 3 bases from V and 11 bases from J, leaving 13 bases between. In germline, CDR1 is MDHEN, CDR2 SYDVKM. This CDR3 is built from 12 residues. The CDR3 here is CASSLGGGDAFF. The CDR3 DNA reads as TGTGCCAGCAGTTTGGGAGGGGGGGACGCTTTCTTT. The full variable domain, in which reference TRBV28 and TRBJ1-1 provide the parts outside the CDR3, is DVKVTQSSRYLVKRTGEKVFLECVQDMDHENMFWYRQDPGLGLRLIYFSYDVKMKEKGDIPEGYSVSREKKERFSLILESASTNQTSMYLCASSLGGGDAFFGQGTRLTVV.

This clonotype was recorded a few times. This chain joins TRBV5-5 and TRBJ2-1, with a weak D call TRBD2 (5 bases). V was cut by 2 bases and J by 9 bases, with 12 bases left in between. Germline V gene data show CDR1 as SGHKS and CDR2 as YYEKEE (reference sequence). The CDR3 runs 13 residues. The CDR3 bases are TGTGCCAGCAGCTTTGTCGGGGTTGGTGAGCAGTTCTTC. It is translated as CASSFVGVGEQFF.

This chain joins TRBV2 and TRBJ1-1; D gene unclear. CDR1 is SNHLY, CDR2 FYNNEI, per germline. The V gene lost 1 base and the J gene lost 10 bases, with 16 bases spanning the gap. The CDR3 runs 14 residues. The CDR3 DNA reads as TGTGCCAGCAGTGAAGAACTAATCCCCGCGGGAGCTTTCTTT. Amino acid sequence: CASSEELIPAGAFF.

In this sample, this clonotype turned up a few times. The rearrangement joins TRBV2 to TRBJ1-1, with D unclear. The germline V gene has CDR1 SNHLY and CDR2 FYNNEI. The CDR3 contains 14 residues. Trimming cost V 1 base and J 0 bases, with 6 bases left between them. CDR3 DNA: TGTGCCAGCAGTGAAGGGTTAATGAACACTGAAGCTTTCTTT. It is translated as CASSEGLMNTEAFF.

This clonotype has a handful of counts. The CDR3: CASSLDRIFNEQFF. As DNA, the CDR3 is TGTGCCAGCAGCTTGGACAGGATATTCAATGAGCAGTTCTTC. The chain couples TRBV11-1 to TRBJ2-1; TRBD1 matches at 7 bases. Germline CDR1 SGHAT, CDR2 FQDESV (reference sequence). Germline trimming cut 3 bases from V and 6 bases from J; bases unmatched to any gene: 5. The CDR3 has 14 amino acids.

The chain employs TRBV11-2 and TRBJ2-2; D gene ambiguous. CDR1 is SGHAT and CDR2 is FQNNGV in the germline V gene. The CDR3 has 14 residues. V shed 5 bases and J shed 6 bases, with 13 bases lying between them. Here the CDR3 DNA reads TGTGCCAGCAGCCGGACCCTGAAACCCGGGGAGCTGTTTTTT. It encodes CASSRTLKPGELFF.

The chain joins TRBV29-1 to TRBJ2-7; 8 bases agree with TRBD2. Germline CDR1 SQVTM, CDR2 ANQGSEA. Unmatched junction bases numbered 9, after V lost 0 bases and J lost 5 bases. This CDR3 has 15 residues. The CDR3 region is CSVEDRLAGIHEQYF. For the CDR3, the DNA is TGCAGCGTTGAAGATCGGTTAGCGGGAATTCACGAGCAGTACTTC.

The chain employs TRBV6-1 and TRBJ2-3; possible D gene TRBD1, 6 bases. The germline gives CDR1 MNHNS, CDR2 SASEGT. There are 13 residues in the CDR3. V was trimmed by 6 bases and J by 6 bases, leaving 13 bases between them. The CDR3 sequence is CASRGRTADTQYF. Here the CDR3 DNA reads TGTGCCAGCAGGGGTCGGACAGCTGATACGCAGTATTTT.

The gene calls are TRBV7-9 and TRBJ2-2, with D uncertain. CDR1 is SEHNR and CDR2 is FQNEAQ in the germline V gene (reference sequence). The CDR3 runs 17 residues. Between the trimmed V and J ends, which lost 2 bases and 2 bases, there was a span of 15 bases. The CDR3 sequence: CASSLQLISSNTGELFF. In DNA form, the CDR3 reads TGTGCCAGCAGCTTACAATTGATCAGCTCCAACACCGGGGAGCTGTTTTTT.

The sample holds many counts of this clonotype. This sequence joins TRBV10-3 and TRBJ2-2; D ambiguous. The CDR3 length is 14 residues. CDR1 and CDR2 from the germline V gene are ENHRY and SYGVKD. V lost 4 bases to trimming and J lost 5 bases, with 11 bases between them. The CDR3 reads CAISGLARTGELFF. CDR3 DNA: TGTGCCATCAGTGGATTAGCCCGAACCGGGGAGCTGTTTTTT.

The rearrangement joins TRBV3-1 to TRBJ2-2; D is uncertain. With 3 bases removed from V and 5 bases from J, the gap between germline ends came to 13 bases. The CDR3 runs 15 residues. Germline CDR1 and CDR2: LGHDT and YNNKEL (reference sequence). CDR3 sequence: CASSQLPTGTGELFF. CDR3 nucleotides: TGTGCCAGCAGCCAGCTCCCGACCGGGACCGGGGAGCTGTTTTTT.

The chain's CDR3 is CASSQLGNSVADTQYF. CDR3 sequence (DNA): TGTGCCAGCAGCCAACTAGGAAACTCGGTGGCAGATACGCAGTATTTT. V is TRBV27 and J is TRBJ2-3; the D gene is possibly TRBD2 (5 bases). CDR1 is MNHEY and CDR2 is SMNVEV in the germline V gene (reference sequence). V was shortened by 6 bases and J by 4 bases, with 20 bases between the two germline ends. The CDR3 runs to 16 residues.

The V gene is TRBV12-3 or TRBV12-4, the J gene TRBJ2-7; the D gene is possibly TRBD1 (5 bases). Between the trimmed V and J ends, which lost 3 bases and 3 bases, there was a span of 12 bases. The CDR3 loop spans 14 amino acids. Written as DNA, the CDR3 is TGTGCCAGCAGTTTGGGGCAGGCGATCTACGAGCAGTACTTC. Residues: CASSLGQAIYEQYF.

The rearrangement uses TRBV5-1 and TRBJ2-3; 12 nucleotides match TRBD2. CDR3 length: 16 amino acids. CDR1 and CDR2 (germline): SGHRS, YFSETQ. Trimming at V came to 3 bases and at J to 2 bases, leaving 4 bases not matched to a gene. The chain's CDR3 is CASSSGLAGTTDTQYF. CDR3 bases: TGCGCCAGCAGCTCGGGACTAGCGGGCACCACAGATACGCAGTATTTT.

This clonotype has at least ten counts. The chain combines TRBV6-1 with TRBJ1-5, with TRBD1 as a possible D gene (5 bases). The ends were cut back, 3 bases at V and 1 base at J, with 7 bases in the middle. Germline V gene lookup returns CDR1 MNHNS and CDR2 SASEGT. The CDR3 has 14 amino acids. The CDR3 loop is CASSEAGSNQPQHF. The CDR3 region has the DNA TGTGCCAGCAGTGAGGCAGGGAGCAATCAGCCCCAGCATTTT.

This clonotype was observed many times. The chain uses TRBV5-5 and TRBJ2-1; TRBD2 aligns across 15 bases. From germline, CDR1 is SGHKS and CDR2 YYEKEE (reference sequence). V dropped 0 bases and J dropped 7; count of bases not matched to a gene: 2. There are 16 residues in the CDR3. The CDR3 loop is CASSLVGTSGRNEQFF. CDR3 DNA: TGTGCCAGCAGCTTGGTAGGGACTAGCGGGAGGAATGAGCAGTTCTTC.

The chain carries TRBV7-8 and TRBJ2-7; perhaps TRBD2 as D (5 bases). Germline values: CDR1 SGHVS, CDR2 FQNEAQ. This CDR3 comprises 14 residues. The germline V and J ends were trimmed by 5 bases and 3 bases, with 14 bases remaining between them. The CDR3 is CASSPPGVLYEQYF. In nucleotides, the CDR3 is TGTGCCAGCAGCCCGCCCGGGGTACTCTACGAGCAGTACTTC.

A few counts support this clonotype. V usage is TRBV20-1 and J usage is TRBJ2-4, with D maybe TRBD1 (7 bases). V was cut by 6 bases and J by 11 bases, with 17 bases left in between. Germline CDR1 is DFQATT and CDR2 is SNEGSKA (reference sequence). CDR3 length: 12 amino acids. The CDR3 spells CSAREGGLVQYF. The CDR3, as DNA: TGCAGTGCGCGGGAAGGGGGCCTTGTTCAGTACTTC.

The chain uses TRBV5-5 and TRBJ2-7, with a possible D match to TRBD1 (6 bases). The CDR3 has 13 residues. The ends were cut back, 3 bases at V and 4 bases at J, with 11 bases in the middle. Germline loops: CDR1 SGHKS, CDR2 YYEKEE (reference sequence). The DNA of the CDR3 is TGTGCCAGCAGCTACAGGGTTTCTTACGAGCAGTACGTC. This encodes CASSYRVSYEQYV.

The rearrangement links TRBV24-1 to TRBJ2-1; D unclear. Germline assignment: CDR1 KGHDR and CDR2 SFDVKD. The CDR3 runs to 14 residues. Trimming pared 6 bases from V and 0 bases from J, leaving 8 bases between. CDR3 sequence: CATSPQSSYNEQFF. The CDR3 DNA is TGTGCCACCAGTCCCCAGAGCTCCTACAATGAGCAGTTCTTC.